The next 18 T cell receptor beta chains were all read from a single sample in a study of a mutant IDH1 vaccine in newly diagnosed glioma. Produced via immunoSEQ multiplex PCR; TCRdb's table is partial and in-frame only. Of over 95,000 clones listed, roughly 88% are singletons. This sample's time point: week 11, during vaccination. All doses held 300 ug of mutant IDH1 20-mer peptide, with topical imiquimod. No antigen has been identified for these receptors. This specimen consisted of PBMCs, obtained from a glioma patient whose treatment included an IDH1 peptide vaccine. Every receptor here comes from a woman aged 50 to 65 with glioma.

The chain links TRBV19 to TRBJ2-3; tentatively, D is TRBD1 (5 bases). V was pared by 4 bases and J by 4 bases, with 15 bases between. CDR3 length: 15 amino acids. Germline CDR1 is LNHDA and CDR2 is SQIVND (reference sequence). CDR3 loop: CASSNRQGGADTQYF. As DNA, the CDR3 is TGTGCCAGTAGTAATCGCCAGGGCGGCGCAGATACGCAGTATTTT.

The V call is TRBV20-1, the J call TRBJ2-1, with D perhaps assigned TRBD1 or TRBD2 (6 bases each). The length of the CDR3 is 11 residues. Germline CDR1 is DFQATT and CDR2 is SNEGSKA (reference sequence). Trimming took 6 bases from V and 9 from J, leaving 12 bases between them. CDR3 DNA sequence: TGCAGTGCGGAGGGGGGAGGTGAGCAGTTCTTC. This gives the protein CSAEGGGEQFF.

This clone occurred once. This chain uses TRBV5-1 with TRBJ1-1; D unresolved. The germline V gene encodes CDR1 SGHRS and CDR2 YFSETQ. V was clipped by 1 base and J by 2 bases, with 9 bases between them. This CDR3 spans 14 amino acids. In DNA form, the CDR3 reads TGCGCCAGCAGCTTGTCCGTAAGCAACACTGAAGCTTTCTTT. Translated: CASSLSVSNTEAFF. Based on the CDR3 plus reference TRBV5-1 and TRBJ1-1, the full variable domain is KAGVTQTPRYLIKTRGQQVTLSCSPISGHRSVSWYQQTPGQGLQFLFEYFSETQRNKGNFPGRFSGRQFSNSRSEMNVSTLELGDSALYLCASSLSVSNTEAFFGQGTRLTVV.

V gene TRBV7-2 combines with J gene TRBJ1-1; D remains unclear. The CDR3 has 14 residues. Trimming removed 4 bases from V and 7 bases from J, with 16 bases in between. Per germline, CDR1 SGHTA and CDR2 FQGNSA. The CDR3 loop is CASSSRTRIGEAFF. The CDR3 coding sequence is TGTGCCAGCAGCTCCAGGACTCGGATCGGTGAAGCTTTCTTT.

The CDR3 loop is CASSFPPSRTSLYEQYF. The CDR3 DNA reads as TGTGCCAGCAGCTTTCCGCCCTCCCGGACTAGCCTTTACGAGCAGTACTTC. The V call is TRBV11-2, the J call TRBJ2-7, with 8 bases matching TRBD2. The CDR3 has 17 amino acids. V lost 3 bases and J lost 4; bases outside the gene matches: 14. The germline gives CDR1 SGHAT, CDR2 FQNNGV.

The chain has TRBV19 and TRBJ1-6; D gene uncertain. Germline-derived CDR1 and CDR2 are LNHDA and SQIVND (reference sequence). Between the trimmed V and J ends, which lost 0 bases and 12 bases, there was a span of 9 bases. CDR3 length: 13 residues. This CDR3 is CASSIERTRPLHF. The CDR3 DNA reads TGTGCCAGTAGTATAGAGCGCACGCGACCCCTCCACTTT.

This clone was found once. The chain uses TRBV28 and TRBJ2-1; possible D gene TRBD1, 5 bases. The CDR3 contains 13 residues. Germline V gene sequence: CDR1 MDHEN, CDR2 SYDVKM. The V and J ends lost 8 bases and 3 bases respectively, with 11 bases between them. CDR3 loop: CASYSGIYNEQFF. The CDR3 region has the DNA TGTGCCAGCTACTCAGGGATCTACAATGAGCAGTTCTTC. The full variable domain, its missing parts supplied by reference TRBV28 and TRBJ2-1, is DVKVTQSSRYLVKRTGEKVFLECVQDMDHENMFWYRQDPGLGLRLIYFSYDVKMKEKGDIPEGYSVSREKKERFSLILESASTNQTSMYLCASYSGIYNEQFFGPGTRLTVL.

The genes are TRBV5-6 and TRBJ2-1; D is possibly TRBD2 (5 bases). This CDR3 comprises 19 residues. Germline values: CDR1 SGHDT, CDR2 YYEEEE. V shed 4 bases and J shed 0 bases, with 23 bases lying between them. CDR3 bases: TGTGCCAGCAGCCTGGCTCGATTCGGCGGGCTTACCTCCTACAATGAGCAGTTCTTC. Translated: CASSLARFGGLTSYNEQFF.

The V call is TRBV11-1, the J call TRBJ1-1, with D possibly being TRBD1 (5 bases). The CDR3 covers 11 residues. The germline gives CDR1 SGHAT, CDR2 FQDESV (reference sequence). V was shortened by 5 bases and J by 4 bases, with 5 bases between the two germline ends. For the CDR3, the DNA is TGTGCCAGCAGCCAGGGCACTGAAGCTTTCTTT. This encodes CASSQGTEAFF. Variable domain in full (rest from reference TRBV11-1 and TRBJ1-1): EAEVAQSPRYKITEKSQAVAFWCDPISGHATLYWYRQILGQGPELLVQFQDESVVDDSQLPKDRFSAERLKGVDSTLKIQPAELGDSAMYLCASSQGTEAFFGQGTRLTVV.

The chain couples TRBV28 to TRBJ1-2; D is undetermined. The CDR3 consists of 13 residues. The ends were cut back, 3 bases at V and 1 base at J, with 6 bases in the middle. CDR1 MDHEN and CDR2 SYDVKM come from the germline V gene. CDR3 coding DNA: TGTGCCAGCAGTTTTGGGGATAACTATGGCTACACCTTC. Its translation: CASSFGDNYGYTF.

V gene TRBV7-9 combines with J gene TRBJ2-1, with 10 bases aligning to TRBD2. CDR3 length: 18 residues. With V trimmed by 1 base and J by 4 bases, 10 bases remained unmatched. Germline V gene data show CDR1 as SEHNR and CDR2 as FQNEAQ (reference sequence). CDR3 nucleotide sequence: TGTGCCAGCAGCTTAGTTTTGAGGCTAGCGGGAGATTACAATGAGCAGTTCTTC. Translated: CASSLVLRLAGDYNEQFF.

This clone was detected ten times or more. The CDR3 region is CAISEGQSNQPQHF. CDR3 bases: TGTGCCATCAGTGAAGGGCAGAGCAATCAGCCCCAGCATTTT. The V and J genes are TRBV10-3 and TRBJ1-5; D unresolved. The length of the CDR3 is 14 residues. Trimming removed 3 bases at V and 1 base at J, with 7 bases between. Germline V gene sequence: CDR1 ENHRY, CDR2 SYGVKD.

V usage is TRBV2 and J usage is TRBJ1-5; D call uncertain. Looked up from germline, CDR1 is SNHLY and CDR2 is FYNNEI. This CDR3 region has 12 residues. Trimming stripped 2 bases from V and 7 bases from J, with 6 bases between. The CDR3 DNA follows: TGTGCCAGCAGTGAACTCGAGCAGCCCCAGCATTTT. This encodes CASSELEQPQHF.

The chain uses TRBV27 and TRBJ2-7; D is unresolved. The CDR3 runs 14 residues. Deletions cut 4 bases from V and 3 bases from J, with 13 bases between. Germline V gene lookup returns CDR1 MNHEY and CDR2 SMNVEV (reference sequence). Here the CDR3 DNA reads TGTGCCAGCAGTTCAATTGGCGGATTCTACGAGCAGTACTTC. Amino acids: CASSSIGGFYEQYF.

The rearrangement joins TRBV6-6 to TRBJ2-5, with D perhaps matching TRBD1 (6 bases). There are 12 residues in the CDR3. Trimming removed 10 bases from V and 4 bases from J, with 13 bases in between. Germline-derived CDR1 and CDR2 are MNHNY and SVGAGI (reference sequence). CDR3 DNA sequence: TGTGCCACCGGACAGTCGCCAGAGACCCAGTACTTC. As protein: CATGQSPETQYF.

J is TRBJ2-2 and V is TRBV10-1; D remains unclear. The germline CDR1 and CDR2 sequences are WNHNN and SYGVQD (reference sequence). The V end lost 6 bases, the J end lost 0 bases, and 8 bases lay between the germline ends. The length of the CDR3 is 14 residues. This CDR3 is CASSRASNTGELFF. CDR3 coding DNA: TGCGCCAGCAGCCGGGCTTCGAACACCGGGGAGCTGTTTTTT.

The V gene is TRBV28, the J gene TRBJ1-5; D remains unclear. CDR3 size: 12 residues. CDR1 is MDHEN and CDR2 is SYDVKM in the germline V gene. V lost 3 bases, J lost 4 bases, and 4 bases lay in between. DNA of the CDR3: TGTGCCAGCAGTTTTCGGAATCAGCCCCAGCATTTT. This encodes CASSFRNQPQHF.

V is TRBV10-3 and J is TRBJ1-6; D not resolved. Germline values: CDR1 ENHRY, CDR2 SYGVKD. This CDR3 has 15 residues. V lost 2 bases, J lost 0 bases, and 5 bases lay in between. CDR3 coding DNA: TGTGCCATCAGTGAGGAGAGCTCCTATAATTCACCCCTCCACTTT. Translation gives CAISEESSYNSPLHF.